This TCR beta chain was identified during a study of shared clonotypes between healthy human individuals. Study results and caveats: Sharing across four donors was highest in naive CD4 (approximately 5%) and lowest in memory CD8 (0.4%).

Using immunoSEQ multiplex PCR, the repertoire was profiled, and TCRdb retains in-frame clones only, with some absent. The sample has millions of clones, roughly 94% seen once; the top ten hold roughly 0.13%. The germline CDR1 and CDR2 sequences are MNHNY and SVGAGI (reference sequence). V lost 6 bases and J lost 10; bases outside the gene matches: 7. This CDR3 comprises 14 residues. Splitting of CD4+ cells produced CD45RA+ naive and CD45RA-negative memory subsets. Concerning this clone itself: The antigen is unknown.

This receptor was identified in a man between 18 and 35 years old in good health. This rearrangement joins TRBV6-6 to TRBJ1-6; 9 bases map to TRBD1. Sequencing used naive CD4+ T cells sorted from blood. The subset here: CD45RA+ positively selected. CDR3 nucleotide sequence: TGTGCCAGCAGACGAGACAGGGGGTTGTCACCCCTCCACTTT. Encoded protein: CASRRDRGLSPLHF.